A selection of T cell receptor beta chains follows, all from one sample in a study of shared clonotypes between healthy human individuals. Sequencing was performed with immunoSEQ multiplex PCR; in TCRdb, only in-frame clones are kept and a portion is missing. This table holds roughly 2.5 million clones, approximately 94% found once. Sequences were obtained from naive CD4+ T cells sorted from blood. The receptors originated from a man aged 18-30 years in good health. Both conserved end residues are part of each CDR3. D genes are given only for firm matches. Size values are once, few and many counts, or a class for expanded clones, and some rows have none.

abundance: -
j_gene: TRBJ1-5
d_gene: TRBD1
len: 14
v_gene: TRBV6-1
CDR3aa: CASSQQGASQPQHF
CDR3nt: TGTGCCAGTTCTCAACAGGGGGCGAGTCAGCCCCAGCATTTT

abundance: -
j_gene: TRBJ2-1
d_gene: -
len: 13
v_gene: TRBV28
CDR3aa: CASSLGRYNEQFF
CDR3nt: TGTGCCAGCAGCCTCGGACGGTACAATGAGCAGTTCTTC

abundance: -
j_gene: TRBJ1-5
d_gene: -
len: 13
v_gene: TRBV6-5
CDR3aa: CASTRGEDQPQHF
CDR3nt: TGTGCCAGCACCAGGGGAGAAGATCAGCCCCAGCATTTT

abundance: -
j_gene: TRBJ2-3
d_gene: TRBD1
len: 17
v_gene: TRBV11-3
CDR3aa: CASSRGQGAELADTQYF
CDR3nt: TGTGCCAGCAGCCGGGGACAGGGGGCAGAACTGGCAGATACGCAGTATTTT

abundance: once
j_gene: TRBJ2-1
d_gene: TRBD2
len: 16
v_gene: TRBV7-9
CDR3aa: CASSPRWREGPNEQFF
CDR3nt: TGTGCCAGCAGCCCACGGTGGCGGGAGGGTCCCAATGAGCAGTTCTTC

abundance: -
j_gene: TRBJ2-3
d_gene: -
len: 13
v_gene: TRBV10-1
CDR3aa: CASSEPLANTQYF
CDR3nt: TGCGCCAGCAGTGAACCCCTGGCAAATACGCAGTATTTT

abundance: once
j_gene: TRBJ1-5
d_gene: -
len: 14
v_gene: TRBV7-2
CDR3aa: CASSYYGSNQPQHF
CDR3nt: TGTGCCAGCAGCTATTACGGAAGCAATCAGCCCCAGCATTTT

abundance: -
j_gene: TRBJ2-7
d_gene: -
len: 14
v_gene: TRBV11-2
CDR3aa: CASSLVEGRAEQYF
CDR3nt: TGTGCCAGCAGCTTGGTCGAGGGTCGGGCCGAGCAGTACTTC

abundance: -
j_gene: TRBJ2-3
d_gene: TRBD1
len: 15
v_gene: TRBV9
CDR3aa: CASSARDRVGDTQYF
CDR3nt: TGTGCCAGCAGCGCTAGGGACAGGGTGGGAGATACGCAGTATTTT

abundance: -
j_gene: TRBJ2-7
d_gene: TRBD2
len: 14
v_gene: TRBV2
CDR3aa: CASSEKLAGGEQYF
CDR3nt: TGTGCCAGCAGTGAAAAGCTAGCGGGAGGCGAGCAGTACTTC

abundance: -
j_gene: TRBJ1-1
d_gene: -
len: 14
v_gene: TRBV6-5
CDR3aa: CASSYSNPWAEAFF
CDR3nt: TGTGCCAGCAGTTACTCTAATCCGTGGGCTGAAGCTTTCTTT

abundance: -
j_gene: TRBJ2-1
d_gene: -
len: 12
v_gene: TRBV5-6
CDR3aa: CASSTLANEQFF
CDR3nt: TGTGCCAGCAGCACTCTAGCCAATGAGCAGTTCTTC

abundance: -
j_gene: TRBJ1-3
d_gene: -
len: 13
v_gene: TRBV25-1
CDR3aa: CASSQGLGNTIYF
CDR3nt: TGTGCCAGCAGTCAAGGGCTTGGAAACACCATATATTTT

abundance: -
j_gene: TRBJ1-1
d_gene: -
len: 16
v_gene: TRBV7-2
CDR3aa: CASSWGSGGLITEAFF
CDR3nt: TGTGCCAGCAGCTGGGGCTCGGGCGGATTGATCACTGAAGCTTTCTTT

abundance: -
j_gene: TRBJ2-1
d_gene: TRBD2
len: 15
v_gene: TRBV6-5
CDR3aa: CASSYLAGPGNEQFF
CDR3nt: TGTGCCAGCAGTTACCTAGCGGGGCCAGGAAATGAGCAGTTCTTC

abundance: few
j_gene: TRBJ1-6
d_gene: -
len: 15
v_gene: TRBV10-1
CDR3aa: CASSEGSGSNSPLHF
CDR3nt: TGCGCCAGCAGTGAGGGGTCAGGTAGTAATTCACCCCTCCACTTT

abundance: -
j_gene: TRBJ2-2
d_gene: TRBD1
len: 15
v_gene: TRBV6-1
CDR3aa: CASSATGGETGELFF
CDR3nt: TGTGCCAGCAGTGCGACAGGGGGCGAAACCGGGGAGCTGTTTTTT

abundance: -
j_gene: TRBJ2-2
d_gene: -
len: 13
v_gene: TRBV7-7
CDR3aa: CASSRDFGGELFF
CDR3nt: TGTGCTAGCAGCCGGGACTTTGGGGGGGAGCTGTTTTTT

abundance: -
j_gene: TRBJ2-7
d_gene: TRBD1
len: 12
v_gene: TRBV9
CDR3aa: CASSQTGLEQYF
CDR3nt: TGTGCCAGCAGCCAGACAGGGTTGGAGCAGTACTTC

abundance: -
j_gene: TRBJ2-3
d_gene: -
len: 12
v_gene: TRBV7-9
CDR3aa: CASSTYTDTQYF
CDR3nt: TGTGCCAGCAGCACCTACACAGATACGCAGTATTTT

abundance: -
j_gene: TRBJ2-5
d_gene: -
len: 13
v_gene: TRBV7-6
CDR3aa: CASSFGAQKTQYF
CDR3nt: TGTGCCAGCAGCTTCGGCGCCCAGAAGACCCAGTACTTC

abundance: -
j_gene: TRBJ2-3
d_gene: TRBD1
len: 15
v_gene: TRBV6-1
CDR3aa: CASSENRGFTDTQYF
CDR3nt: TGTGCCAGCAGTGAAAACAGGGGGTTTACAGATACGCAGTATTTT

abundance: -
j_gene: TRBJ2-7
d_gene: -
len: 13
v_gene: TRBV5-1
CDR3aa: CASREEGSYEQYF
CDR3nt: TGCGCCAGCAGGGAGGAGGGCTCCTACGAGCAGTACTTC

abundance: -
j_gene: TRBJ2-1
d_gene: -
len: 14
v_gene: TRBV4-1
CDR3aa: CASSQDLGRGKDVF
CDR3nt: TGCGCCAGCAGCCAAGATCTGGGGCGTGGAAAGGACGTCTTC

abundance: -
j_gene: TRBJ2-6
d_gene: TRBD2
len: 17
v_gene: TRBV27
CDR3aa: CASRAGLAAGGANVLTF
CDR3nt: TGTGCCAGCAGAGCGGGACTAGCGGCCGGGGGGGCCAACGTCCTGACTTTC

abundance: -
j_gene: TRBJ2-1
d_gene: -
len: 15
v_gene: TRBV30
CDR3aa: CAWSVESAGYNEQFF
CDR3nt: TGTGCCTGGAGTGTGGAATCAGCCGGTTACAATGAGCAGTTCTTC

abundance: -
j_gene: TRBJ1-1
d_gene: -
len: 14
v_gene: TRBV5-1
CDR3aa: CASSLGQMSTEAFF
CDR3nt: TGCGCCAGCAGCTTGGGACAGATGTCCACTGAAGCTTTCTTT

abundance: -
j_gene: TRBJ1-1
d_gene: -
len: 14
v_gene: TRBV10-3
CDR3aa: CAISTGNSNTEAFF
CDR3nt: TGTGCCATCAGTACAGGGAACTCGAACACTGAAGCTTTCTTT

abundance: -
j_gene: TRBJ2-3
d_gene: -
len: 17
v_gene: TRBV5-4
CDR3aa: CASSLVTSSLQRDTQYF
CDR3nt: TGTGCCAGCAGCTTGGTAACTAGCAGTCTCCAGCGGGATACGCAGTATTTT

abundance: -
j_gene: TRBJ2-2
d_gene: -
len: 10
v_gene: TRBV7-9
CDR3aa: CASTFGELFF
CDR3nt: TGTGCGAGCACGTTCGGGGAGCTGTTTTTT

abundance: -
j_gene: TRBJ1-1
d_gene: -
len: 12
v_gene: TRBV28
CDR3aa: CASKDGNTEAFF
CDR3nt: TGTGCCAGCAAGGACGGAAACACTGAAGCTTTCTTT

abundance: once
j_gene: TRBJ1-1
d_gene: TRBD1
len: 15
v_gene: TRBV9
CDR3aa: CASSSLGQGRTEAFF
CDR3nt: TGTGCCAGCAGCTCCCTGGGACAGGGGAGAACTGAAGCTTTCTTT

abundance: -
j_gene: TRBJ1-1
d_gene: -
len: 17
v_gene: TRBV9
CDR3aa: CASSVVLDRITNTEAFF
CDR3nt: TGTGCCAGCAGCGTAGTTCTAGACAGGATAACGAACACTGAAGCTTTCTTT

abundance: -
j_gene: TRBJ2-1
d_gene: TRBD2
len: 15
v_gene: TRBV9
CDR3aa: CASSSGGSSYNEQFF
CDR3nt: TGTGCCAGCAGCTCGGGGGGGAGCTCCTACAATGAGCAGTTCTTC

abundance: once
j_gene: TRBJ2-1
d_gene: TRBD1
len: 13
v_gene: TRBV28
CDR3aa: CASRGTGTLEQFF
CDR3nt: TGTGCCAGCAGAGGGACAGGGACTCTTGAGCAGTTCTTC

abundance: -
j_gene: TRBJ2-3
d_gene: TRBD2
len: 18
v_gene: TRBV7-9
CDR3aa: CASSPGASGRLGTDTQYF
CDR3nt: TGTGCCAGCAGCCCAGGCGCTAGCGGGAGGCTAGGCACAGATACGCAGTATTTT

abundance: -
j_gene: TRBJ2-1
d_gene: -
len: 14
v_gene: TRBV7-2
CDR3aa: CASSLGAQGLPQFF
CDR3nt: TGTGCCAGCAGCTTAGGCGCCCAGGGTTTACCTCAGTTCTTC

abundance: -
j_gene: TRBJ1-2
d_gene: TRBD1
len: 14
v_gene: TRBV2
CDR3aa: CASSSQGGLYGYTF
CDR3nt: TGTGCCAGCAGTTCACAGGGGGGTTTATATGGCTACACCTTC

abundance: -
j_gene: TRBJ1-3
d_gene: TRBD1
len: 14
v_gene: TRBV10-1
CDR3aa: CASSEGTAGNTIYF
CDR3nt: TGCGCCAGCAGTGAAGGGACAGCTGGAAACACCATATATTTT

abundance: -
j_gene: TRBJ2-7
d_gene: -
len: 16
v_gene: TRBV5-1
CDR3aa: CASSPSGTLSSYEQYF
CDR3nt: TGCGCCAGCAGTCCTTCCGGGACGTTGAGCTCCTACGAGCAGTACTTC

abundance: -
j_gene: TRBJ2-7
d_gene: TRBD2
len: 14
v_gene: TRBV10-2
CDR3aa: CASSTGLAGGEQYF
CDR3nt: TGCGCCAGCAGTACGGGACTAGCGGGGGGCGAGCAGTACTTC

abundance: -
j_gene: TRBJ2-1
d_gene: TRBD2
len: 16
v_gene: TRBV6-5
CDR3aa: CASSYSTGGTYNEQFF
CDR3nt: TGTGCCAGCAGTTACTCAACGGGGGGAACCTACAATGAGCAGTTCTTC

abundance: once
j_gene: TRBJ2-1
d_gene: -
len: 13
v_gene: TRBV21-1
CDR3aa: CASKGTVTSEQFF
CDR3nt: TGTGCCAGCAAAGGGACAGTTACAAGTGAGCAGTTCTTC

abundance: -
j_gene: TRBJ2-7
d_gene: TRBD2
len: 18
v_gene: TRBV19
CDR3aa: CASKSVGASGTSSYEQYF
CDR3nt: TGTGCCAGTAAGTCGGTGGGAGCTAGCGGGACCTCCTCCTACGAGCAGTACTTC